This note documents a single TCR beta chain sequence. This sample is drawn from a study of T cell responses to AZD1222 COVID-19 vaccine. The CDR3 length is 18 residues. Germline V gene data show CDR1 as LNHNV and CDR2 as YYDKDF (reference sequence). The J segment lost 4 bases and the V segment lost 1 base, leaving 12 bases of the junction unmatched. Clones were read by immunoSEQ multiplex PCR, and TCRdb kept only the in-frame ones, dropping some. The sample comprises about 130,000 clones, around 90% of which are singletons, and 4.2% rests with the top ten. The material sequenced was peripheral blood, taken on day 0 of AZD1222 vaccination. The genes are TRBV15 and TRBJ2-5; 10 nucleotides line up with TRBD2. The receptor was isolated from an adult in good health. As DNA, the CDR3 is TGTGCCACCAGCAGAGTTAGAGGGCTAGCGGGAGTCGGAGAGACCCAGTACTTC. The encoded protein is CATSRVRGLAGVGETQYF.